This paragraph reports one T cell receptor beta chain. The sample belongs to a study of blood T cell repertoires in COVID-19. Background on the study: Researchers got acute and convalescent COVID-19 samples from the United States, Italy and Spain. PBMCs, B-cell-depleted T cells, or T cells were the source of the cDNA or gDNA that made up the material.

Original data processing: Estimation of nucleated cell counts relied on the amplification of reference gene primers. Some clones are missing from TCRdb's copy, which holds only in-frame ones; the method was immunoSEQ multiplex PCR. For V, J and clone size, that table is used; D and trimming come from the DNA. The sample contains 150,000 to 200,000 clones, 75% to 90% of which appear only once. Losses at the gene ends were 1 base for V and 6 bases for J; bases not matched to a gene: 5. CDR3 size: 14 residues. CDR1 GTSNPN and CDR2 SVGIG come from the germline V gene (reference sequence). The TCR was taken from a man in his sixties or seventies with active or convalescent COVID-19. J is TRBJ2-2 and V is TRBV30, with 7 positions matching TRBD1. The specimen was peripheral blood. CDR3 protein: CAWSGLGGPGELFF. The CDR3 DNA follows: TGTGCCTGGAGTGGGCTAGGGGGCCCCGGGGAGCTGTTTTTT.